One and the same sample provided the 6 T cell receptor beta chains below, sequenced in a study of memory CD4+ T cells and cytomegalovirus serostatus. The assay was immunoSEQ multiplex PCR, and TCRdb's table has in-frame clones only and misses some. The sample has 80,000 to 100,000 clones, 80% seen once. Single viable CD3+CD4+CD8-CD45RO+ cells were sorted as the memory CD4+ T cells. What was sequenced was memory CD4+ T cells from blood. These receptors originate from an adult in good health and CMV-seropositive.

The rearrangement joins TRBV30 to TRBJ2-3; perhaps TRBD1 as D (5 bases). The V end was cut by 4 bases, the J end by 4 bases, with 9 bases between. Germline-derived CDR1 and CDR2 are GTSNPN and SVGIG (reference sequence). The CDR3 contains 12 residues. CDR3 sequence: CAWTDTPDTQYF. The CDR3 nucleotides are TGTGCCTGGACGGACACCCCAGATACGCAGTATTTT. The full variable domain, its missing parts supplied by reference TRBV30 and TRBJ2-3, is SQTIHQWPATLVQPVGSPLSLECTVEGTSNPNLYWYRQAAGRGLQLLFYSVGIGQISSEVPQNLSASRPQDRQFILSSKKLLLSDSGFYLCAWTDTPDTQYFGPGTRLTVL.

The CDR3 coding sequence is TGTGCCAGCAGTGACCGACCAGAGAGGTATGCTGAAGCTTTCTTT. This sequence encodes CASSDRPERYAEAFF. The chain links TRBV6-1 to TRBJ1-1; D not certain. This CDR3 spans 15 amino acids. V was pared by 3 bases and J by 6 bases, with 17 bases between. The germline V gene has CDR1 MNHNS and CDR2 SASEGT.

This clone was seen once. The chain recombines TRBV18 with TRBJ2-7, with TRBD2 matching over 10 bases. The CDR3 loop spans 14 amino acids. CDR1 is KGHSH, CDR2 LQKENI, per germline. J gave up 2 bases and V 3 bases, and 1 base lay outside the gene matches. The CDR3 coding sequence is TGTGCCAGCTCACCTGGACTAGCGGCCTACGAGCAGTACTTC. Amino acids: CASSPGLAAYEQYF.

The chain employs TRBV5-1 and TRBJ2-5; D tentatively fits TRBD1 or TRBD2 (5 bases each). V lost 4 bases and J 4 bases, leaving 14 bases between the germline ends. CDR1 is SGHRS and CDR2 is YFSETQ in the germline V gene. The CDR3 contains 14 residues. The CDR3 loop is CASSRTGALETQYF. The CDR3, as DNA: TGCGCCAGCAGCAGGACTGGGGCACTAGAGACCCAGTACTTC.

The rearrangement uses TRBV4-3 and TRBJ2-2; 14 nucleotides agree with TRBD2. The length of the CDR3 is 17 residues. Germline V gives CDR1 LGHNA, CDR2 YSLEER. V lost 1 base to trimming and J lost 6 bases; unmatched junction nucleotides: 4. CDR3 loop: CASSQGGLAGASGELFF. DNA of the CDR3: TGCGCCAGCAGCCAAGGGGGACTAGCGGGAGCTTCCGGGGAGCTGTTTTTT.

The V and J genes are TRBV5-4 and TRBJ2-5; maybe TRBD2 (7 bases). The V end was cut by 3 bases, the J end by 3 bases, with 15 bases between. Germline V CDR1 and CDR2: SGHNT, YYREEE (reference sequence). The CDR3 contains 15 residues. For the CDR3, the DNA is TGTGCCAGCAGCTCCGGGTCGGGGGGCAAAGAGACCCAGTACTTC. This encodes CASSSGSGGKETQYF.